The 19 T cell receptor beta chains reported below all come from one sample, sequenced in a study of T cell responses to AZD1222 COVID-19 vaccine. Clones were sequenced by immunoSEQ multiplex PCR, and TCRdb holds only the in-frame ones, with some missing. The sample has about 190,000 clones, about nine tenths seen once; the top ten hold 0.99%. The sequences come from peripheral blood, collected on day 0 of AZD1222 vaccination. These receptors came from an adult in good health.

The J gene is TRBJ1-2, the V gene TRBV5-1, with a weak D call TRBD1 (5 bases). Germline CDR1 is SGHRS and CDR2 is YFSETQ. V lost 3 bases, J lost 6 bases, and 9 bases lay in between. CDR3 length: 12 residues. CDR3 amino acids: CASSSDIHGYTF. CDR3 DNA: TGCGCCAGCAGCTCGGACATTCATGGCTACACCTTC.

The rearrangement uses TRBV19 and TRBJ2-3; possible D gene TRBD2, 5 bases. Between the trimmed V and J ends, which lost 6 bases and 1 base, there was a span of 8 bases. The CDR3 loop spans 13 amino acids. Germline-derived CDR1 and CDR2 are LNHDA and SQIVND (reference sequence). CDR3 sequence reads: CASSPGGTDTQYF. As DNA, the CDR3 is TGTGCCAGTAGCCCCGGGGGCACAGATACGCAGTATTTT. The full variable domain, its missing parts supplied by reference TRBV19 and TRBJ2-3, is DGGITQSPKYLFRKEGQNVTLSCEQNLNHDAMYWYRQDPGQGLRLIYYSQIVNDFQKGDIAEGYSVSREKKESFPLTVTSAQKNPTAFYLCASSPGGTDTQYFGPGTRLTVL.

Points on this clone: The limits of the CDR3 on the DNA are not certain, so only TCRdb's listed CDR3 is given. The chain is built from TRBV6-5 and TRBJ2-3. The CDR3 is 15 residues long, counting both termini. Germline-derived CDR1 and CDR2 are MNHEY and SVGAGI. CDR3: CASSFGAGGTDTQYF.

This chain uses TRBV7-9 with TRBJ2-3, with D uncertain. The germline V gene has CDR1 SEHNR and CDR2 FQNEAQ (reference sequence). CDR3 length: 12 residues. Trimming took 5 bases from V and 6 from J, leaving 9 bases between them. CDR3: CASSVSEDTQYF. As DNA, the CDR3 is TGTGCCAGCAGCGTCAGCGAGGATACGCAGTATTTT.

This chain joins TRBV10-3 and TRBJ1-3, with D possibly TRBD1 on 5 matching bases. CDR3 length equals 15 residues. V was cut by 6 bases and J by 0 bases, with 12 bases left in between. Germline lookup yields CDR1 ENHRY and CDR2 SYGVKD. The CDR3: CAIRPGLSSGNTIYF. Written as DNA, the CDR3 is TGTGCCATCAGGCCGGGACTGAGCTCTGGAAACACCATATATTTT.

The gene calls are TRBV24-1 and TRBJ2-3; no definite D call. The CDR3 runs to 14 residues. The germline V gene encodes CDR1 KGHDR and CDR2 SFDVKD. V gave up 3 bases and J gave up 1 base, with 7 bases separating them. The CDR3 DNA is TGTGCCACCAGTGATACCCGCGGCACAGATACGCAGTATTTT. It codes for CATSDTRGTDTQYF.

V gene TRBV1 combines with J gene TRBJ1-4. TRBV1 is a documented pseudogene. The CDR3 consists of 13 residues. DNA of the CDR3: TGCACCAGCAGCCCCGACCCCGGCGTAAAACTGTTTTTT. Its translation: CTSSPDPGVKLFF.

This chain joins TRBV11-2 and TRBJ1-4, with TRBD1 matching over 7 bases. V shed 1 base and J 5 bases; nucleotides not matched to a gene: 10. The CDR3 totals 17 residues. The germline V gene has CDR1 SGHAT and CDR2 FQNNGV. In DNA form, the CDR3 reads TGTGCCAGCAGCTTAGCGTCGTTGCAGGGGGTCAATGAAAAACTGTTTTTT. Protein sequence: CASSLASLQGVNEKLFF.

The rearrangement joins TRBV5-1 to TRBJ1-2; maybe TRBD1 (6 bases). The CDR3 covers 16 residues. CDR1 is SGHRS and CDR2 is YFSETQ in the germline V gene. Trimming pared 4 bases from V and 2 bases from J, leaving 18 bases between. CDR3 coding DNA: TGCGCCAGCAGCGAACCTCTAGGGGGGGGCAACTATGGCTACACCTTC. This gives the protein CASSEPLGGGNYGYTF.

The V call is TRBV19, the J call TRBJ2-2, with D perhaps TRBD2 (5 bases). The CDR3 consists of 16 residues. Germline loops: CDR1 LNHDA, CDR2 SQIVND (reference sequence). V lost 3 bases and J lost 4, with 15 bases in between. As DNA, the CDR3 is TGTGCCAGTAGTATTCCTGAGGGCATGGGCACCGGGGAGCTGTTTTTT. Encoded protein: CASSIPEGMGTGELFF. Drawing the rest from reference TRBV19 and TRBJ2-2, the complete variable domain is DGGITQSPKYLFRKEGQNVTLSCEQNLNHDAMYWYRQDPGQGLRLIYYSQIVNDFQKGDIAEGYSVSREKKESFPLTVTSAQKNPTAFYLCASSIPEGMGTGELFFGEGSRLTVL.

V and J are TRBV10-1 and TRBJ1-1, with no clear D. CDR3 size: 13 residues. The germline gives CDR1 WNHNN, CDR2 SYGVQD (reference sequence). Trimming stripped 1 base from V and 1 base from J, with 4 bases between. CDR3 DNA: TGCGCCAGCAGTGAGTGGCAGAACACTGAAGCTTTCTTT. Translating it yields CASSEWQNTEAFF.

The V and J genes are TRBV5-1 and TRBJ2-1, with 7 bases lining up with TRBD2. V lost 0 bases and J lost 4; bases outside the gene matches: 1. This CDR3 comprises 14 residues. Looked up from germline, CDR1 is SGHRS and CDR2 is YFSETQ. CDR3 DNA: TGCGCCAGCAGCTTGGGGACTAGTTACAATGAGCAGTTCTTC. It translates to CASSLGTSYNEQFF.

In nucleotides, the CDR3 is TGTGCCAGCACCAAGGGGGAAGGACAGCCTGAAAAACTGTTTTTT. Amino acid sequence: CASTKGEGQPEKLFF. The chain carries TRBV7-6 and TRBJ1-4, with D possibly TRBD1 on 6 matching bases. Germline V gene sequence: CDR1 SGHVS, CDR2 FNYEAQ. The CDR3 runs 15 residues. The ends were cut back, 7 bases at V and 7 bases at J, with 19 bases in the middle.

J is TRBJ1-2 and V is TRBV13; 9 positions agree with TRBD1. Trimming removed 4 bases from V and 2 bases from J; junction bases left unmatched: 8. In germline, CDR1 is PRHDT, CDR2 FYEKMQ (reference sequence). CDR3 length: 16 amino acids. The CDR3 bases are TGTGCCAGCAGCTCCGACGGGACAGGGAGGAACTATGGCTACACCTTC. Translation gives CASSSDGTGRNYGYTF. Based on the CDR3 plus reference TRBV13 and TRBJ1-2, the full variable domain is AAGVIQSPRHLIKEKRETATLKCYPIPRHDTVYWYQQGPGQDPQFLISFYEKMQSDKGSIPDRFSAQQFSDYHSELNMSSLELGDSALYFCASSSDGTGRNYGYTFGSGTRLTVV.

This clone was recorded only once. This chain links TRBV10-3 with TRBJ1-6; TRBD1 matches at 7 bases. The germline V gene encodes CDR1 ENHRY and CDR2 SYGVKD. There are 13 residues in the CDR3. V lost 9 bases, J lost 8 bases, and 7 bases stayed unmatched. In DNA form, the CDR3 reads TGTGCCATGAGACCCCAGGGGGATTCACCCCTCCACTTT. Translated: CAMRPQGDSPLHF.

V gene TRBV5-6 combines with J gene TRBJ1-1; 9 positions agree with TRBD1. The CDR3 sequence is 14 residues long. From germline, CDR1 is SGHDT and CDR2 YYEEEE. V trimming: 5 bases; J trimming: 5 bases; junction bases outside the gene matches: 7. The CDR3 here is CASRPGTGRTEAFF. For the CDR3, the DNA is TGTGCCAGCAGGCCGGGGACAGGGCGAACTGAAGCTTTCTTT.

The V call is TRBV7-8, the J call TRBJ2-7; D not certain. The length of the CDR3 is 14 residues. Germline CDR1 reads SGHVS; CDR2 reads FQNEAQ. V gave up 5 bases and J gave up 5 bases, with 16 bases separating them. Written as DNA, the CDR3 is TGTGCCAGCAGCCCCCCTAGAGGTAGGGACGAGCAGTACTTC. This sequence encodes CASSPPRGRDEQYF.

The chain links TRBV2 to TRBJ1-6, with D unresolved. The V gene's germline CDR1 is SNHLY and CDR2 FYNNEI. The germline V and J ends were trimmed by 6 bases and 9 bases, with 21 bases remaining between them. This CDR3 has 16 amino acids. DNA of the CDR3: TGTGCCAGCAGCGCGTCTGAGTGGGGTGGAGGTTCACCCCTCCACTTT. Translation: CASSASEWGGGSPLHF.

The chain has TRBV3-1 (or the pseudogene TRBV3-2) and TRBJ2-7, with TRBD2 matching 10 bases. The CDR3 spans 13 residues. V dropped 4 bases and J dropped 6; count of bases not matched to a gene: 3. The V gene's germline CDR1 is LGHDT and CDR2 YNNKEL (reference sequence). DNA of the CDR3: TGTGCCAGCAGCCTTCTAGCGGGAGTCGAGCAGTACTTC. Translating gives CASSLLAGVEQYF.